What follows are 20 T cell receptor beta chains derived from one specimen sequenced in a study of human T cells and chemical hapten exposure. The time point denotes: pre-sensitization, week 0. The treatment: therapeutic diphenylcyclopropenone sensitization with weekly scalp DPC. Each CDR3 protein gets one entry after TCRdb re-called the RACE reads with MiXCR. The data contain about 260,000 distinct CDR3 sequences, about 8.6% of them singletons. The starting material was whole blood, obtained in connection with sensitization to the hapten diphenylcyclopropenone (DPC). Every receptor here comes from a woman between 40 and 50 years old with alopecia areata. Some clones in this sample may be carry-over from other donors' samples.

V gene TRBV13 combines with J gene TRBJ2-1, with 9 positions matching TRBD2. The CDR3 totals 14 residues. Per germline, CDR1 PRHDT and CDR2 FYEKMQ (reference sequence). The J segment lost 5 bases and the V segment lost 7 bases, leaving 6 bases of the junction unmatched. The chain's CDR3 is CASTSGTSNNEQFF. The CDR3 coding sequence is TGTGCCAGCACCTCTGGGACTAGCAACAATGAGCAGTTCTTC.

This clonotype was picked up a small number of times. The chain couples TRBV6-5 to TRBJ2-1; TRBD1 aligns across 9 bases. The CDR3 is made up of 14 amino acids. J lost 1 base, V lost 6 bases, and 1 base had no gene match. The germline V gene has CDR1 MNHEY and CDR2 SVGAGI. The CDR3 nucleotides read TGTGCCAGCAGGACAGGGGGGTCCTACAATGAGCAGTTCTTC. Amino acids: CASRTGGSYNEQFF.

This clonotype was picked up a small number of times. The gene calls are TRBV6-5 and TRBJ1-1; D gene uncertain. Germline V CDR1 and CDR2: MNHEY, SVGAGI. The CDR3 contains 14 residues. Trimming cost V 5 bases and J 2 bases, with 12 bases left between them. Here the CDR3 DNA reads TGTGCCAGCAGTGCTTCAGGTGGAAACACTGAAGCTTTCTTT. The encoded protein is CASSASGGNTEAFF.

The chain carries TRBV6-2 or TRBV6-3 and TRBJ2-7; D is possibly TRBD1 (6 bases). The CDR3 sequence is 11 residues long. Germline CDR1 MNHEY, CDR2 SVGEGT. The germline V and J ends were trimmed by 8 bases and 3 bases, with 8 bases remaining between them. The CDR3 bases are TGTGCCAGCGAGGGGGTCTACGAGCAGTACTTC. Translating gives CASEGVYEQYF.

There are a few counts of this clonotype. The rearrangement links TRBV27 to TRBJ1-2; D uncertain. The CDR3 contains 13 residues. The germline CDR1 and CDR2 sequences are MNHEY and SMNVEV (reference sequence). V was pared by 8 bases and J by 5 bases, with 15 bases between. The CDR3 bases are TGTGCCAGCGCCTACAGCTTAAATTATGGCTACACCTTC. Residues: CASAYSLNYGYTF.

A few counts support this clonotype. This chain connects TRBV6-2 or TRBV6-3 to TRBJ2-7; no clear D gene. The V end was cut by 6 bases, the J end by 4 bases, with 16 bases between. This CDR3 spans 14 amino acids. CDR1 is MNHEY, CDR2 SVGEGT, per germline. This chain's CDR3 is CASSLVTGRYEQYF. CDR3 bases: TGTGCCAGCAGCCTTGTGACTGGTCGGTACGAGCAGTACTTC.

This sequence joins TRBV28 and TRBJ2-1, with 16 positions matching TRBD2. CDR1 is MDHEN, CDR2 SYDVKM, per germline. The CDR3 extends over 17 amino acids. Trimming removed 6 bases from V and 6 bases from J; junction bases left unmatched: 8. The CDR3 coding sequence is TGTGCCAGCAGCCAGGGACTAGCGGGAGGGTCACCCAATGAGCAGTTCTTC. This codes for CASSQGLAGGSPNEQFF.

This clonotype was seen only a few times. CDR3 sequence (DNA): TGTGCCAGCAGCTTAAGTAGAGGCGGAGCGGAGAGGAATGAGCAGTTCTTC. This encodes CASSLSRGGAERNEQFF. This sequence joins TRBV7-2 and TRBJ2-1; a possible D gene is TRBD2 (5 bases). Deletions cut 2 bases from V and 7 bases from J, with 21 bases between. Germline CDR1 SGHTA, CDR2 FQGNSA. This CDR3 region has 17 residues.

There are a few counts of this clonotype. The chain couples TRBV2 to TRBJ2-2; 12 bases match TRBD2. CDR3 length: 15 residues. The J segment lost 7 bases and the V segment lost 7 bases, leaving 7 bases of the junction unmatched. CDR1 and CDR2 (germline): SNHLY, FYNNEI. The CDR3 nucleotides read TGTGCCAGCACCCGACTAGCGGGAGAGGTCGGGGAGCTGTTTTTT. As protein: CASTRLAGEVGELFF.

The chain couples TRBV29-1 to TRBJ2-7, with 11 bases fitting TRBD2. J was trimmed by 2 bases and V by 6 bases; bases with no gene match: 6. Germline V gene sequence: CDR1 SQVTM, CDR2 ANQGSEA. The CDR3 consists of 14 residues. CDR3 DNA: TGCAGCGTACGACCGGGACTAGCGGCCTACGAGCAGTACTTC. It encodes CSVRPGLAAYEQYF.

The J gene is TRBJ2-7, the V gene TRBV5-4; a possible D gene is TRBD2 (6 bases). The CDR3 consists of 15 residues. Trimming shortened V by 4 bases and J by 2 bases, and 16 bases separated the two germline ends. CDR1 and CDR2 from the germline V gene are SGHNT and YYREEE (reference sequence). This CDR3 is CASSQSAGLTYEQYF. The CDR3 DNA sequence: TGTGCCAGCAGCCAATCGGCAGGACTAACCTACGAGCAGTACTTC.

This rearrangement joins TRBV21-1 to TRBJ2-1; TRBD1, the table's D call, lacks a check against the DNA. TRBV21-1 is noted as a pseudogene. The CDR3 is 14 residues long. The CDR3 loop reads CASSAKAGGEEQFF. Here the CDR3 DNA reads TGTGCCAGCAGCGCTAAGGCAGGGGGCGAAGAGCAGTTCTTC.

The chain is built from TRBV6-5 and TRBJ2-3, with 8 positions matching TRBD1. In germline, CDR1 is MNHEY, CDR2 SVGAGI. Trimming cost V 0 bases and J 2 bases; bases outside gene matches: 7. The CDR3 sequence is 17 residues long. The DNA of the CDR3 is TGTGCCAGCAGTTACTCAAGGAGGACAGGGCTCACAGATACGCAGTATTTT. It is translated as CASSYSRRTGLTDTQYF.

This clonotype was observed at least ten times. The chain joins TRBV12-3 or TRBV12-4 to TRBJ1-2, with D unclear. Trimming left V 7 bases short and J 6 bases short, with 15 bases between. The CDR3 consists of 13 residues. The CDR3 protein is CASTLFEGNGYTF. CDR3 nucleotides: TGTGCCAGCACCCTATTTGAGGGAAATGGCTACACCTTC.

The genes are TRBV28 and TRBJ2-4; 10 bases map to TRBD1. CDR1 and CDR2 (germline): MDHEN, SYDVKM. The CDR3 loop spans 15 amino acids. After removal of 6 bases from V and 6 bases from J, the junction contained 8 bases not matched to a gene. This chain's CDR3 is CASRTGGQAGNIQYF. The CDR3 DNA reads as TGTGCCAGCAGGACAGGGGGCCAAGCTGGAAACATTCAGTACTTC.

This clonotype has ten or more counts. J is TRBJ1-2 and V is TRBV20-1; D is unclear. V lost 0 bases to trimming and J lost 8 bases, with 7 bases between them. The CDR3 loop spans 11 amino acids. Germline V gene sequence: CDR1 DFQATT, CDR2 SNEGSKA (reference sequence). In nucleotides, the CDR3 is TGCAGTGCTAGAGATCATCCAGGCTACACCTTC. Protein sequence: CSARDHPGYTF.

The chain uses TRBV3-1 and TRBJ1-2; no firm D call. The CDR3 is 14 amino acids. Germline CDR1 reads LGHDT; CDR2 reads YNNKEL (reference sequence). V lost 1 base to trimming and J lost 2 bases, with 8 bases between them. DNA for the CDR3: TGTGCCAGCAGCCAAGTCGGTCAGAACTATGGCTACACCTTC. Translated, it gives CASSQVGQNYGYTF.

This clonotype was counted at least ten times. Germline is not matched at one junction end, which may reflect a read error. V gene TRBV7-2 combines with J gene TRBJ2-1, with 9 nucleotides matching TRBD2. CDR3 length equals 12 residues. From germline, CDR1 is SGHTA and CDR2 FQGNSA. CDR3 nucleotide sequence: TGTGCCAGCAGCTTAGAGGTAGCGGGAGTCGCTTTC. Amino acids: CASSLEVAGVAF.

This clonotype was seen repeatedly, ten times or more. J is TRBJ1-2 and V is TRBV15; no clear D gene. This CDR3 contains 13 residues. V was shortened by 2 bases and J by 5 bases, with 9 bases between the two germline ends. Germline loops: CDR1 LNHNV, CDR2 YYDKDF (reference sequence). The CDR3 region is CATSRLQEYGYTF. CDR3 DNA: TGTGCCACCAGCAGACTCCAGGAGTATGGCTACACCTTC.

The V call is TRBV5-6, the J call TRBJ2-7; 11 bases are shared with TRBD1. CDR1 and CDR2 (germline): SGHDT, YYEEEE. Trimming took 3 bases from V and 2 from J; bases not matched to a gene: 7. CDR3 size: 16 residues. The DNA for the CDR3 is TGTGCCAGCAGCTCAAGCTCGGACAGGGGGCCCTACGAGCAGTACTTC. Translating it yields CASSSSSDRGPYEQYF.